This TCR beta chain was recorded in a study of T cells expressing NK-cell markers. TCRdb reanalyzed the 5' RACE reads, giving one entry per CDR3 protein sequence and no DNA. This table lists a few hundred thousand distinct CDR3 sequences. The CDR3 has 17 residues. Germline loops: CDR1 PRHDT, CDR2 FYEKMQ (reference sequence). Sequences were obtained from blood T cells: a sorted CD56 or NKG2C T cell subset, CD4+ or CD8+ T cells, or bulk PBMC T cells (not recorded which). The gene calls are TRBV13 and TRBJ2-1; TCRdb indicates TRBD1, and absent DNA this call remains unverified. The clonotype originates from a man aged 18-75 years in good health. CDR3 residues: CASSLTSGTGGYNEQFF.